The next 13 T cell receptor beta chains were all read from a single sample in a study of T cells in Graves' hyperthyroidism and ophthalmopathy. Regions amplified from RNA transcripts were the TCR beta CDR3 regions. The study used the HTBI primer set for a first-round RT-PCR of the TCR CDR3. From the multiplex PCR reads, TCRdb called clonotypes with MiXCR, one entry per CDR3 protein. The data show around 800,000 distinct CDR3 sequences, roughly 40% seen once. Sequencing used blood. The receptors derive from a man between 18 and 29 years old with Graves' hyperthyroidism.

In DNA form, the CDR3 reads TGCGCCAGCAGCCAAGCCCTATTAGAGACCCAGTACTTC. It yields the protein CASSQALLETQYF. The chain uses TRBV4-1 and TRBJ2-5; D gene unclear. Germline V gene lookup returns CDR1 MGHRA and CDR2 YSYEKL. The V end lost 1 base, the J end lost 4 bases, and 7 bases lay between the germline ends. The CDR3 is made up of 13 amino acids.

This clonotype occurred many times. V usage is TRBV29-1 and J usage is TRBJ1-1; 7 nucleotides align to TRBD1. The CDR3 is 13 residues long. Germline loops: CDR1 SQVTM, CDR2 ANQGSEA. Trimming removed 5 bases from V and 1 base from J; junction bases left unmatched: 4. The CDR3 sequence is CSVFDRANTEAFF. CDR3 DNA: TGCAGCGTTTTTGACAGGGCGAACACTGAAGCTTTCTTT. Full variable domain (missing parts from reference TRBV29-1 and TRBJ1-1): SAVISQKPSRDICQRGTSLTIQCQVDSQVTMMFWYRQQPGQSLTLIATANQGSEATYESGFVIDKFPISRPNLTFSTLTVSNMSPEDSSIYLCSVFDRANTEAFFGQGTRLTVV.

The V and J genes are TRBV10-3 and TRBJ1-5, with 9 bases that match TRBD1. Germline values: CDR1 ENHRY, CDR2 SYGVKD. The CDR3 covers 13 residues. The ends lost 10 bases at V and 6 bases at J; junction bases unmatched: 7. In DNA, the CDR3 is TGTGCCACCGGGACAGGGTGGATTCAGCCCCAGCATTTT. This encodes CATGTGWIQPQHF.

This clonotype was seen a few times. V is TRBV12-3 or TRBV12-4 and J is TRBJ2-6, with D hard to call. The CDR3 is 13 amino acids. Trimming cost V 8 bases and J 0 bases, with 5 bases left between them. CDR3 sequence reads: CASLHSGANVLTF. CDR3 nucleotides: TGTGCCAGCCTACACTCTGGGGCCAACGTCCTGACTTTC.

The chain combines TRBV7-9 with TRBJ2-2; D is perhaps TRBD2 (5 bases). The CDR3 has 15 residues. The V and J ends lost 3 bases and 4 bases respectively, with 12 bases between them. Germline V gives CDR1 SEHNR, CDR2 FQNEAQ (reference sequence). CDR3 DNA sequence: TGTGCCAGCAGCTTTAGGACGGGGTCCACCGGGGAGCTGTTTTTT. This sequence encodes CASSFRTGSTGELFF. The whole variable domain, filled in from reference TRBV7-9 and TRBJ2-2, reads DTGVSQNPRHKITKRGQNVTFRCDPISEHNRLYWYRQTLGQGPEFLTYFQNEAQLEKSRLLSDRFSAERPKGSFSTLEIQRTEQGDSAMYLCASSFRTGSTGELFFGEGSRLTVL.

This clonotype came up many times. The V and J genes are TRBV29-1 and TRBJ2-7, with 10 positions matching TRBD1. The J segment lost 3 bases and the V segment lost 6 bases, leaving 8 bases of the junction unmatched. CDR1 SQVTM and CDR2 ANQGSEA come from the germline V gene. There are 14 residues in the CDR3. CDR3 bases: TGCAGCGTCACAATCCGGGACAGGGGCTACGAGCAGTACTTC. Translation: CSVTIRDRGYEQYF.

The chain links TRBV4-2 to TRBJ1-1, with 9 bases matching TRBD1. CDR1 is LGHNA, CDR2 YNFKEQ, per germline. V lost 1 base, J lost 1 base, and 7 bases stayed unmatched. This CDR3 comprises 17 residues. CDR3 region: CASSQGSLQGANTEAFF. For the CDR3, the DNA is TGTGCCAGCAGCCAAGGTTCACTACAGGGGGCGAACACTGAAGCTTTCTTT.

This rearrangement joins TRBV7-8 to TRBJ1-3; 11 nucleotides align to TRBD1. V trimming: 5 bases; J trimming: 7 bases; junction bases outside the gene matches: 4. CDR3 length: 14 amino acids. The germline V gene has CDR1 SGHVS and CDR2 FQNEAQ. Here the CDR3 DNA reads TGTGCCAGCAGCGAAGGACAGGGGGCCAACACCATATATTTT. Translated, it gives CASSEGQGANTIYF.

This chain joins TRBV7-1 and TRBJ2-1; D unclear. TRBV7-1 is known as an ORF, though its function is uncertain. CDR3 length: 13 amino acids. Trimming left V 3 bases short and J 6 bases short, with 9 bases between. The CDR3 coding sequence is TGTGCCAGCAGCTCGTCTCATAGCAATGAGCAGTTCTTC. Protein product: CASSSSHSNEQFF.

The V gene is TRBV15, the J gene TRBJ2-2, with D perhaps assigned TRBD1 or TRBD2 (6 bases each). CDR3 size: 15 residues. Germline V gives CDR1 LNHNV, CDR2 YYDKDF (reference sequence). Trimming stripped 8 bases from V and 0 bases from J, with 13 bases between. CDR3 residues: CATGQWRANTGELFF. CDR3 coding DNA: TGTGCCACCGGACAGTGGAGGGCGAACACCGGGGAGCTGTTTTTT. The whole variable domain, remainder taken from reference TRBV15 and TRBJ2-2, is DAMVIQNPRYQVTQFGKPVTLSCSQTLNHNVMYWYQQKSSQAPKLLFHYYDKDFNNEADTPDNFQSRRPNTSFCFLDIRSPGLGDTAMYLCATGQWRANTGELFFGEGSRLTVL.

The chain is built from TRBV20-1 and TRBJ2-5, with 7 bases identical to TRBD1. The CDR3 is 12 residues long. Germline CDR1 DFQATT, CDR2 SNEGSKA (reference sequence). V lost 5 bases, J lost 4 bases, and 4 bases stayed unmatched. CDR3 in amino acids: CSAATGAETQYF. CDR3 sequence (DNA): TGCAGTGCTGCCACAGGGGCAGAGACCCAGTACTTC.

This clonotype was detected only a few times. The V gene is TRBV20-1, the J gene TRBJ1-5, with a weak D call TRBD1 (6 bases). V dropped 3 bases and J dropped 3 bases, with 18 bases sitting between them. Germline assignment: CDR1 DFQATT and CDR2 SNEGSKA (reference sequence). The CDR3 has 16 residues. CDR3 sequence reads: CSASPRQADVNQPQHF. The CDR3 DNA reads as TGCAGTGCTAGTCCGAGACAGGCAGACGTCAATCAGCCCCAGCATTTT.

The V call is TRBV11-1, the J call TRBJ2-7; TRBD2 aligns across 7 bases. The trim removed 5 bases at V and 7 bases at J, leaving 11 bases unmatched. There are 14 residues in the CDR3. Germline assignment: CDR1 SGHAT and CDR2 FQDESV (reference sequence). The CDR3 sequence: CASSREAGLGEQYV. The CDR3 bases are TGTGCCAGCAGCCGGGAAGCGGGATTGGGGGAGCAGTACGTC.